The sequence of this T cell receptor beta chain was determined in a study of cytomegalovirus exposure and HLA in healthy donors. Overall study: The approximately 110 validation repertoires used the same platform as the roughly 670 first-cohort repertoires, a later analysis reported. Study-wide results and caveats: The classifier was said to identify cytomegalovirus status with high specificity and sensitivity.

The CDR3 sequence is 13 residues long. V was pared by 5 bases and J by 3 bases, with 2 bases of the junction left unmatched. CDR1 is MDHEN and CDR2 is SYDVKM in the germline V gene. Only one count was recorded for this clone. Antigen specificity is unknown. Sequencing used immunoSEQ multiplex PCR; TCRdb keeps in-frame clones, though not all of them. The sample lists roughly 70,000 clones; more than 95% were seen once. The clonotype originates from a young man in good health and CMV-seronegative. The chain uses TRBV28 and TRBJ1-2; 8 nucleotides line up with TRBD1. Sequencing used PBMCs. In DNA, the CDR3 is TGTGCCAGCAGTCCGGGACAGGACTATGGCTACACCTTC. Residues: CASSPGQDYGYTF.